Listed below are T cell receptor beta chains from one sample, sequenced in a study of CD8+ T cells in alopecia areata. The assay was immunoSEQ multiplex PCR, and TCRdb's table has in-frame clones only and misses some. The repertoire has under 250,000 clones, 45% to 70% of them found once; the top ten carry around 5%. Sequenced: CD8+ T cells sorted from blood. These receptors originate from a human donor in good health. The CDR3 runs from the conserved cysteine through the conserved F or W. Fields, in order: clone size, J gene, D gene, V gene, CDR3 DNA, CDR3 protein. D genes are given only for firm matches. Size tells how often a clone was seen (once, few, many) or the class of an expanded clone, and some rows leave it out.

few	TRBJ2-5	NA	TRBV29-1	TGCAGCGTTGTATGGCGAACCCAGTACTTC	CSVVWRTQYF
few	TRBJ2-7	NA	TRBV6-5	TGTGCCAGTACCGGGACAAGCTTACACGAGCAGTACTTC	CASTGTSLHEQYF
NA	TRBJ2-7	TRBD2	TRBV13	TGTGCCAGCAGCTTAGCGGGGGGGCCTACCTACGAGCAGTACTTC	CASSLAGGPTYEQYF
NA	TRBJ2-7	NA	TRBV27	TGTGCCAGCAGTTCCCCTTTTGAGGCCTCCTACGAGCAGTACTTC	CASSSPFEASYEQYF
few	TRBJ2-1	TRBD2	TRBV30	TGTGCTCTTACGTTAGCGGGGGGGCCCTACAATGAGCAGTTCTTC	CALTLAGGPYNEQFF
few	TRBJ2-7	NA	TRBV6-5	TGTGCCAGCAGTTACGGGGGAGGCAGCTACGAGCAGTACTTC	CASSYGGGSYEQYF
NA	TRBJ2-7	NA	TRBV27	TGTGCCAGCAGTTTATCGGTGCAGGGCTCCTACGAGCAGTACTTC	CASSLSVQGSYEQYF
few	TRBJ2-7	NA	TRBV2	TGTGCCAGCAGTGATCGTGTTGCGGGTACGGAGCAGTACTTC	CASSDRVAGTEQYF
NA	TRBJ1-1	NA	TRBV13	TGTGCCAGCACTCCCCCGGGGGACACCTTAGCTTTCTTT	CASTPPGDTLAFF
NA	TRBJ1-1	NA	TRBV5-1	TGCGCCAGCAGCTTGGGCTTTTTGTGGGGTGTAACTTTCTTT	CASSLGFLWGVTFF